A single sample is the source of the 12 T cell receptor beta chains below, sequenced in a study. The data were produced by immunoSEQ multiplex PCR, yet TCRdb's version contains in-frame clones alone and is incomplete. This sample has about 68,000 clones; 90% to 95% occur once, and the top ten carry under 4.5%. The sample comprised PBMCs. These TCRs come from a man aged 35 to 55 with rheumatoid arthritis.

This sequence joins TRBV29-1 and TRBJ2-1; D is ambiguous. V was shortened by 7 bases and J by 13 bases, with 17 bases between the two germline ends. Germline CDR1 is SQVTM and CDR2 is ANQGSEA. This CDR3 is built from 11 residues. DNA for the CDR3: TGCAGCGCCCGACCGGATTCGGCTCAGTTCTTC. It codes for CSARPDSAQFF.

V gene TRBV30 combines with J gene TRBJ2-3; no reliable D call. CDR3 length equals 11 residues. Trimming pared 0 bases from V and 9 bases from J, leaving 7 bases between. Germline V gene lookup returns CDR1 GTSNPN and CDR2 SVGIG (reference sequence). This CDR3 is CAWSVLDTQYF. In DNA form, the CDR3 reads TGTGCCTGGAGTGTCCTAGACACGCAGTATTTT. The entire variable domain, with the rest obtained from reference TRBV30 and TRBJ2-3, is as follows: SQTIHQWPATLVQPVGSPLSLECTVEGTSNPNLYWYRQAAGRGLQLLFYSVGIGQISSEVPQNLSASRPQDRQFILSSKKLLLSDSGFYLCAWSVLDTQYFGPGTRLTVL.

The V and J genes are TRBV7-8 and TRBJ1-4; the D is unclear. Germline V gene lookup returns CDR1 SGHVS and CDR2 FQNEAQ. Trimming removed 1 base from V and 7 bases from J, with 7 bases in between. CDR3 length: 13 residues. The CDR3 DNA follows: TGTGCCAGCAGCTTAGAATCGGCTGAAAAACTGTTTTTT. Residues: CASSLESAEKLFF. Combining the CDR3 with reference TRBV7-8 and TRBJ1-4 gives the whole variable domain GAGVSQSPRYKVAKRGQDVALRCDPISGHVSLFWYQQALGQGPEFLTYFQNEAQLDKSGLPSDRFFAERPEGSVSTLKIQRTQQEDSAVYLCASSLESAEKLFFGSGTQLSVL.

The J gene is TRBJ2-7, the V gene TRBV2, with D perhaps matching TRBD2 (6 bases). Looked up from germline, CDR1 is SNHLY and CDR2 is FYNNEI. The CDR3 spans 16 residues. V dropped 3 bases and J dropped 1 base, with 16 bases sitting between them. Here the CDR3 reads CASSEEIRGKSYEQYF. The CDR3 nucleotides read TGTGCCAGCAGTGAGGAAATTCGGGGGAAATCCTACGAGCAGTACTTC.

CDR3 residues: CASSPEGSGIYNEQFF. The DNA for the CDR3 is TGTGCCAGCTCACCTGAAGGTAGCGGGATCTACAATGAGCAGTTCTTC. The J gene is TRBJ2-1, the V gene TRBV18; 8 bases line up with TRBD2. The ends lost 3 bases at V and 3 bases at J; junction bases unmatched: 7. This CDR3 comprises 16 residues. Per the germline V gene, CDR1 is KGHSH and CDR2 is LQKENI.

V is TRBV28 and J is TRBJ1-3; D ambiguous. Germline V gives CDR1 MDHEN, CDR2 SYDVKM. The CDR3 spans 14 residues. The V gene lost 4 bases and the J gene lost 1 base, with 8 bases spanning the gap. The CDR3 nucleotides read TGTGCCAGCAGTTCCCAGGCGTCTGGAAACACCATATATTTT. Amino acids: CASSSQASGNTIYF.

This clone was detected once. The chain couples TRBV7-3 to TRBJ2-5; 9 positions match TRBD2. The CDR3 extends over 15 amino acids. Trimming took 5 bases from V and 5 from J; bases not matched to a gene: 9. Germline V gene data show CDR1 as SGHTA and CDR2 as FQGTGA. This CDR3 reads CASSPTGLARETQYF. DNA for the CDR3: TGTGCCAGCAGCCCAACGGGACTAGCTAGGGAGACCCAGTACTTC.

This clone was seen a single time. The chain links TRBV10-2 to TRBJ2-5, with D hard to call. CDR1 WSHSY and CDR2 SAAADI come from the germline V gene. V was shortened by 3 bases and J by 5 bases, with 4 bases between the two germline ends. The CDR3 covers 11 residues. The CDR3 reads CASSEMETQYF. Written as DNA, the CDR3 is TGCGCCAGCAGTGAAATGGAGACCCAGTACTTC.

The J gene is TRBJ2-3, the V gene TRBV28; 7 nucleotides match TRBD2. The CDR3 runs 15 residues. The germline V gene has CDR1 MDHEN and CDR2 SYDVKM. The V and J ends lost 5 bases and 2 bases, in that order; junction bases with no gene match: 7. CDR3 nucleotide sequence: TGTGCCAGCAGTCCCCCTAGCGGCCTCACAGATACGCAGTATTTT. Translating it yields CASSPPSGLTDTQYF.

This chain joins TRBV6-6 and TRBJ1-4; no clear D gene. V was cut by 0 bases and J by 5 bases, with 13 bases left in between. The CDR3 has 16 residues. CDR1 is MNHNY, CDR2 SVGAGI, per germline (reference sequence). CDR3 in DNA: TGTGCCAGCAGTTACTCTGGCACCGAGCTCAATGAAAAACTGTTTTTT. Translation gives CASSYSGTELNEKLFF.

The chain joins TRBV3-1 (or the pseudogene TRBV3-2) to TRBJ1-5; the D is unclear. CDR1 LGHDT and CDR2 YNNKEL come from the germline V gene (reference sequence). The germline V and J ends were trimmed by 1 base and 9 bases, with 7 bases remaining between them. This CDR3 is 12 amino acids long. The DNA for the CDR3 is TGTGCCAGCAGCCAAGGAGGCAGGCCCCAGCATTTT. Residues: CASSQGGRPQHF.

This rearrangement joins TRBV27 to TRBJ2-3, with 8 bases matching TRBD1. This CDR3 comprises 14 residues. V lost 3 bases and J lost 1; bases outside the gene matches: 0. Looked up from germline, CDR1 is MNHEY and CDR2 is SMNVEV (reference sequence). The CDR3 DNA reads TGTGCCAGCAGTTTGGGACAGGGCACAGATACGCAGTATTTT. The encoded protein is CASSLGQGTDTQYF.